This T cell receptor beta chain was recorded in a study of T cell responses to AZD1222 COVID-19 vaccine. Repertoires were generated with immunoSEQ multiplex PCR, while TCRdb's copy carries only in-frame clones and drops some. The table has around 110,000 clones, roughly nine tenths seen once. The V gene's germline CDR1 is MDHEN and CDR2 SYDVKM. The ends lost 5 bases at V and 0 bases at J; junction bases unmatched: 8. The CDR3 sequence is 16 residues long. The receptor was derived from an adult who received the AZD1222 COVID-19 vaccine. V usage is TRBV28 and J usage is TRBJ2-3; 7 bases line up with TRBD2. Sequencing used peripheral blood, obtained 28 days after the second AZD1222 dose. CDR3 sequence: CASSPHSGSSTDTQYF. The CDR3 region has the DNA TGTGCCAGCAGTCCCCATAGCGGGTCTAGCACAGATACGCAGTATTTT. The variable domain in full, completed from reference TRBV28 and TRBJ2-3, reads DVKVTQSSRYLVKRTGEKVFLECVQDMDHENMFWYRQDPGLGLRLIYFSYDVKMKEKGDIPEGYSVSREKKERFSLILESASTNQTSMYLCASSPHSGSSTDTQYFGPGTRLTVL.